This note documents a single TCR beta chain sequence. Its antigen is not identified. Profiled with immunoSEQ multiplex PCR; TCRdb holds only in-frame clones, not every one. The sample includes 120,000 or so clones, approximately 85% of them seen just once. The source of the sample is a study of T cell responses to AZD1222 COVID-19 vaccine. Overall study context: Timing groups of about 4 and about 12 weeks for second doses were pooled.

V was clipped by 4 bases and J by 2 bases; unmatched bases: 14. CDR1 is SGHRS and CDR2 is YFSETQ in the germline V gene. The CDR3 contains 17 residues. General study findings and limits: Repertoire sampling was restricted to post-peak T cell response timepoints. The donor group comprised mostly white British people and more females; the analysis possibly underestimated clonal diversity.

The V call is TRBV5-1, the J call TRBJ1-2; 7 bases are a match to TRBD1. This TCR came from an adult in good health. This sample comprised peripheral blood, obtained on day 0 of AZD1222 vaccination. The CDR3 here is CASSTQGSKGQNYGYTF. CDR3 nucleotides: TGCGCCAGCAGCACACAGGGGTCCAAGGGGCAAAACTATGGCTACACCTTC.